The present entry profiles one TCR beta chain with its context. Its target is not known. The CDR3 is 13 residues long. Germline V gene data show CDR1 as SGHDT and CDR2 as YYEEEE. The V gene end was trimmed by 4 bases and the J gene end by 7 bases; junction bases not matched to a gene: 3. These data are taken from a study of cytomegalovirus exposure and HLA in healthy donors. Findings of the study overall: It was reported that TCR beta sequences correctly inferred the HLA-A and HLA-B alleles for most subjects.

60 Vbeta and 13 Jbeta primers were used in PCR. The repertoire was sequenced with immunoSEQ multiplex PCR; TCRdb's copy has only in-frame clones and lacks some. The profile covers 150,000 to 200,000 clones, with around 72% appearing a single time and 1.4% to 1.5% taken by the ten largest. The receptor's source is a middle-aged man in good health and CMV-seronegative. The V and J genes are TRBV5-6 and TRBJ2-2; 8 bases agree with TRBD2. The source material was PBMCs. The CDR3 is CASSRRGGGELFF. DNA of the CDR3: TGTGCCAGCAGCCGCCGGGGGGGCGGGGAGCTGTTTTTT.